These T cell receptor beta chains were read from a single sample in a study of blood T cell repertoires in COVID-19. Generated by immunoSEQ multiplex PCR, the TCRdb table keeps only in-frame clones and is missing some. The table records about 200,000 clones, 89% of them present only once. The source material was peripheral blood. The receptor set was obtained from a man in his forties with acute or convalescent COVID-19. Each CDR3 is given with its conserved first and last residue. A D gene is named only where the DNA matches it firmly. The size entry is marked missing in some rows and otherwise reads once, few, many or a size class.

clone size | D gene | J gene | CDR3 length | V gene | CDR3 protein | CDR3 DNA
few | TRBD1 | TRBJ1-4 | 14 | TRBV11-2 | CASSSTGGEEKLFF | TGTGCCAGCAGCTCGACAGGGGGGGAGGAAAAACTGTTTTTT
NA | NA | TRBJ2-7 | 16 | TRBV21-1 | CASSKGGQCPSYEQYF | TGTGCCAGCAGCAAAGGGGGACAGTGCCCCTCCTACGAGCAGTACTTC
NA | TRBD2 | TRBJ2-7 | 18 | TRBV7-2 | CASSISGLAGALVYEQYF | TGTGCCAGCAGCATATCAGGACTAGCGGGGGCCCTAGTTTACGAGCAGTACTTC
few | NA | TRBJ1-5 | 15 | TRBV7-2 | CASSLGQYSNQPQHF | TGTGCCAGCAGCTTAGGACAGTATAGCAATCAGCCCCAGCATTTT
NA | NA | TRBJ2-1 | 13 | TRBV7-2 | CASSLAEYNEQFF | TGTGCCAGCAGCTTAGCGGAGTACAATGAGCAGTTCTTC
many | TRBD1 | TRBJ2-7 | 14 | TRBV30 | CAWSTAGGSYEQYF | TGTGCCTGGAGTACGGCAGGGGGCTCCTACGAGCAGTACTTC
once | NA | TRBJ1-5 | 13 | TRBV6-5 | CASSTRDNQPQHF | TGTGCCAGCAGCACCAGGGATAATCAGCCCCAGCATTTT
once | TRBD1 | TRBJ2-5 | 14 | TRBV18 | CASSPDRVQETQYF | TGTGCCAGCTCACCCGACAGGGTCCAAGAGACCCAGTACTTC
NA | NA | TRBJ1-1 | 13 | TRBV6-2/TRBV6-3 | CASSQDGGLEAFF | TGTGCCAGCAGTCAGGACGGGGGGCTTGAAGCTTTCTTT
NA | NA | TRBJ1-1 | 15 | TRBV5-4 | CASSWGQGTNTEAFF | TGTGCCAGCAGCTGGGGGCAGGGAACGAACACTGAAGCTTTCTTT
NA | NA | TRBJ1-5 | 14 | TRBV7-2 | CASSWEGLDQPQHF | TGTGCCAGCAGCTGGGAGGGGCTGGATCAGCCCCAGCATTTT
NA | NA | TRBJ1-2 | 14 | TRBV5-4 | CASSLGGVNYGYTF | TGTGCCAGCAGCTTGGGGGGGGTCAACTATGGCTACACCTTC
NA | NA | TRBJ1-5 | 15 | TRBV18 | CASSRTPLENQPQHF | TGTGCCAGCTCTCGGACACCACTGGAGAATCAGCCCCAGCATTTT
NA | TRBD1 | TRBJ2-3 | 15 | TRBV27 | CASSFGQGEADTQYF | TGTGCCAGCAGTTTTGGACAGGGGGAAGCAGATACGCAGTATTTT
NA | NA | TRBJ1-2 | 12 | TRBV12-3/TRBV12-4 | CASTRGIGGYTF | TGTGCCAGCACAAGGGGTATCGGTGGCTACACCTTC
NA | TRBD1 | TRBJ1-6 | 15 | TRBV4-2 | CASSRGTAYNSPLHF | TGTGCCAGCAGCCGGGGGACAGCCTATAATTCACCCCTCCACTTT
NA | NA | TRBJ2-1 | 16 | TRBV4-3 | CASSLLRGSSYNEQFF | TGCGCCAGCAGCCTTCTGAGGGGGAGCTCCTACAATGAGCAGTTCTTC
NA | NA | TRBJ2-7 | 15 | TRBV5-8 | CASSLALGRDYEQYF | TGTGCCAGCAGCTTGGCGTTGGGCAGGGACTACGAGCAGTACTTC
NA | TRBD1 | TRBJ2-5 | 16 | TRBV6-1 | CASSALTGGGEETQYF | TGTGCCAGCAGTGCCCTGACAGGGGGGGGAGAAGAGACCCAGTACTTC
NA | NA | TRBJ2-1 | 14 | TRBV10-3 | CASQGDRTNNEQFF | TGTGCCAGCCAAGGAGACAGAACCAACAATGAGCAGTTCTTC
few | TRBD1 | TRBJ1-2 | 16 | TRBV18 | CASSPLQGAANYGYTF | TGTGCCAGCTCACCATTACAGGGGGCGGCTAACTATGGCTACACCTTC
NA | NA | TRBJ1-1 | 13 | TRBV18 | CASFERESTEAFF | TGTGCCAGCTTCGAGCGGGAGTCCACTGAAGCTTTCTTT